Listed below are T cell receptor beta chains from one sample, sequenced in a study of shared clonotypes between healthy human individuals. The assay was immunoSEQ multiplex PCR, and TCRdb's table has in-frame clones only and misses some. Of some 480,000 clones in the sample, roughly 85% were seen once. The sample comprised PBMCs. Receptors were obtained from a woman in her thirties or forties in good health. Some clones in this sample may be carry-over from other donors' samples. Each CDR3 is given with its conserved first and last residue. The D gene is left open where the match is weak. Size is omitted from some rows. Given values are once, few, many or a class for expanded clones.

v_gene	j_gene	d_gene	abundance	CDR3nt	CDR3aa
TRBV11-3	TRBJ2-1	NA	NA	TGTGCCAGCAGCTTAGGGGGCCCGGGATCGGGTGAGCAGTTCTTC	CASSLGGPGSGEQFF
TRBV6-1	TRBJ2-2	NA	NA	TGTGCCAGCAGTGACGACAGGTTCCAGGCCGGGGAGCTGTTTTTT	CASSDDRFQAGELFF
TRBV10-2	TRBJ2-3	NA	many	TGCGCCAGCAGTGAGTCGGGGGCCGGCCGGTTTGTGGGTACGCAGTATTTT	CASSESGAGRFVGTQYF
TRBV15	TRBJ2-6	NA	NA	TGTGCCACCAGCAGGGAGGACTCTGGGGCCAACGTCCTGACTTTC	CATSREDSGANVLTF
TRBV28	TRBJ1-2	NA	NA	TGTGCCAGCAGTTTATCTAACAGGGTCGGTGGCTACACCTTC	CASSLSNRVGGYTF
TRBV6-1	TRBJ2-6	NA	NA	TGTGCCAGCAGTGAATTTTACTCTGGGGCCAACGTCCTGACTTTC	CASSEFYSGANVLTF
TRBV2	TRBJ2-1	TRBD2	NA	TGTGCCAGCCGCCTTTCGGGGGGGCTCAATGAGCAGTTCTTC	CASRLSGGLNEQFF
TRBV30	TRBJ1-6	NA	NA	TGTGCCTGGAGTGTAGGTCGGACAGAGTATAATTCACCCCTCCACTTT	CAWSVGRTEYNSPLHF
TRBV11-3	TRBJ2-3	NA	NA	TGTGCCAGCAGCCCCTTCTCTGGAGCAGATACGCAGTATTTT	CASSPFSGADTQYF
TRBV11-2	TRBJ2-1	NA	NA	TGTGCCAGCAGCTTAGAAAGCTGGAATGAGCAGTTCTTC	CASSLESWNEQFF
TRBV4-1	TRBJ2-4	NA	NA	TGCGCCAGCAGCCAAGGGACAGAGAAAAACATTCAGTACTTC	CASSQGTEKNIQYF
TRBV2	TRBJ1-1	TRBD1	NA	TGTGCCACCTGCCGGGACAGTAACACTGAAGCTTTCTTT	CATCRDSNTEAFF
TRBV10-3	TRBJ1-2	NA	once	TGTGCCATCAGTACAGGAGCTAACTATGGCTACACCTTC	CAISTGANYGYTF
TRBV6-6	TRBJ2-7	TRBD1	many	TGTGCCAGCAGGCCCGGGACAGGGTTCTACGAGCAGTACTTC	CASRPGTGFYEQYF
TRBV5-1	TRBJ2-7	NA	NA	TGCGCCAGCAGCACGGGACCCCTACCGGGATCCTACGAGCAGTACTTC	CASSTGPLPGSYEQYF
TRBV25-1	TRBJ2-2	NA	NA	TGTGCCAGCAGTAGCCAGGGACGCGAGGAGCTGTTTTTT	CASSSQGREELFF
TRBV6-4	TRBJ2-7	NA	few	TGTGCCAGCAGTGAGGAGGCATCGGGGGAGCAGTACTTC	CASSEEASGEQYF
TRBV27	TRBJ2-3	NA	NA	TGTGCCAGCAGTTGGGGCTTCACAGATACGCAGTATTTT	CASSWGFTDTQYF
TRBV29-1	TRBJ1-1	NA	few	TGCAGCGTTGGGGAGATACAGGGAGACCCCGGATTCTTT	CSVGEIQGDPGFF
TRBV5-1	TRBJ2-3	TRBD2	NA	TGCGCCAGCAGCTTGCCCCTAGCGGGAGGGCCTACAGATACGCAGTATTTT	CASSLPLAGGPTDTQYF
TRBV28	TRBJ2-1	TRBD2	few	TGTGCCAGCAGTTTCGAGGGGCGGACTAGCGGGTACAATGAGCAGTTCTTC	CASSFEGRTSGYNEQFF
TRBV5-1	TRBJ2-1	TRBD2	NA	TGCGCCAGCAGCCGGGGACTAATCACCGCCGCGGATGAGCAGTTCTTC	CASSRGLITAADEQFF
TRBV5-1	TRBJ1-1	NA	NA	TGCGCCAGTCATGGGAACACTGAAGCTTTCTTT	CASHGNTEAFF
TRBV7-2	TRBJ1-2	NA	NA	TGTGCCAGCAGCTTAGGACGGGGGGAGGGTGGCTACACCTTC	CASSLGRGEGGYTF
TRBV5-1	TRBJ2-7	TRBD2	NA	TGCGCCAGCAGCTTGGGAACTAGCGGGACCTACGAGCAGTACTTC	CASSLGTSGTYEQYF
TRBV15	TRBJ1-4	NA	NA	TGTGCCACCAGCAGAGATCCCCACAACCCTGGGGAAAAACTGTTTTTT	CATSRDPHNPGEKLFF
TRBV9	TRBJ2-3	NA	NA	TGTGCCAGTTCGCACGGGAGCCCCCGCACAGATACGCAGTATTTT	CASSHGSPRTDTQYF
TRBV29-1	TRBJ2-7	NA	NA	TGCAGCGTTTGGGACTCCTGGGGCGAGCAGTACTTC	CSVWDSWGEQYF
TRBV29-1	TRBJ1-2	NA	few	TGCAGCGTTGCTTATACCTCGGGATGGGGGCAGGGCTATACCTTC	CSVAYTSGWGQGYTF
TRBV6-1	TRBJ1-3	TRBD1	few	TGTGCCAGCAGTGAGACAGGGACGGGAAACACCATATATTTT	CASSETGTGNTIYF
TRBV5-1	TRBJ2-1	TRBD1	NA	TGCGCCAGCAGCCCGGGACAGGGGATCCATGAGCAGTTCTTC	CASSPGQGIHEQFF
TRBV19	TRBJ2-7	TRBD2	NA	TGTGCCACGGGGACTAGCGTCGAGCAGTACTTC	CATGTSVEQYF
TRBV7-9	TRBJ2-1	NA	NA	TGTGCCAGCAGTCAGCCGGGAACAGAGCAGTTCTTC	CASSQPGTEQFF
TRBV14	TRBJ2-2	NA	NA	TGTGCCAGCAGCCAAGACGGGTCAGAGCGTACCGGGGAGCTGTTTTTT	CASSQDGSERTGELFF
TRBV4-1	TRBJ1-5	NA	NA	TGCGCCAGCAGCCAAGGGAGAACAGGCAATCAGCCCCAGCATTTT	CASSQGRTGNQPQHF
TRBV5-1	TRBJ1-5	NA	NA	TGCGCCAGCAGCGCGGGCCAAAATCAGCCCCAGCATTTT	CASSAGQNQPQHF
TRBV9	TRBJ1-4	NA	NA	TGTGCCAGCAGCGTAGGGGCAGGAAGCGCAACTAATGAAAAACTGTTTTTT	CASSVGAGSATNEKLFF
TRBV5-1	TRBJ1-2	NA	NA	TGCGCCAGCAGCTTGGCAGGGCGAAATGGCTACACCTTC	CASSLAGRNGYTF
TRBV4-3	TRBJ2-3	NA	once	TGCGCCAGCAGCCAAGATTCCCAGAGCCCAGATACGCAGTATTTT	CASSQDSQSPDTQYF
TRBV29-1	TRBJ2-2	NA	NA	TGCAGCGCCCGGGGGACACCGAACACCGGGGAGCTGTTTTTT	CSARGTPNTGELFF
TRBV4-2	TRBJ1-5	NA	NA	TGTGCCAGCAGCCAAGATCTGAGACAGGACAATAAGCCCCAGCATTTT	CASSQDLRQDNKPQHF
TRBV30	TRBJ1-4	NA	NA	TGTGCCTGGAGCTCTGGACGGTCTAATGAAAAACTGTTTTTT	CAWSSGRSNEKLFF
TRBV30	TRBJ2-5	NA	NA	TGTGCCTGGGCACCGGGCCCTCACGAGACCCAGTACTTC	CAWAPGPHETQYF
TRBV27	TRBJ2-1	NA	NA	TGTGCCAGCAGTTCCCTCTCCGGGTCGACCTACAATGAGCAGTTCTTC	CASSSLSGSTYNEQFF
TRBV7-8	TRBJ2-1	NA	NA	TGTGCCAGCAGCTTAGAGGGACCTGCCAATGAGCAGTTCTTC	CASSLEGPANEQFF
TRBV6-5	TRBJ2-1	NA	NA	TGTGCCAGCAGCCCCCGGGCGGGTGGTTACAATGAGCAGTTCTTC	CASSPRAGGYNEQFF
TRBV27	TRBJ1-5	TRBD1	few	TGTGCCAGCAACCGACAGGGGGCGAATCAGCCCCAGCATTTT	CASNRQGANQPQHF
TRBV5-1	TRBJ2-7	TRBD2	NA	TGCGCCAGCAGCTTGGGTCCTAGCGGGACTGTAGAGGGTTACGAGCAGTACTTC	CASSLGPSGTVEGYEQYF
TRBV4-2	TRBJ2-1	NA	few	TGTGCCAGCAACAAGGGGGGAGGGCCCAATGAGCAGTTCTTC	CASNKGGGPNEQFF
TRBV9	TRBJ2-3	NA	NA	TGTGCCAGCAGCACAAGACTTACAGATACGCAGTATTTT	CASSTRLTDTQYF
TRBV6-1	TRBJ1-2	NA	NA	TGTGCCACTCAGCAAGTAGGCGGATATGGCTACACCTTC	CATQQVGGYGYTF
TRBV19	TRBJ2-7	TRBD1	NA	TGTGCCAGTGGAGAGAGGGACAGGGACTACGAGCAGTACTTC	CASGERDRDYEQYF
TRBV7-9	TRBJ2-1	NA	NA	TGTGCCAGCAGCTCCGATACAAGGCATGAGCAGTTCTTC	CASSSDTRHEQFF
TRBV9	TRBJ2-1	NA	NA	TGTGCCAGCAGCCCGACTATATACAATGAGCAGTTCTTC	CASSPTIYNEQFF
TRBV5-1	TRBJ1-1	NA	NA	TGCGCCAGCAGCTCCGATCCTTCCACTGAAGCTTTCTTT	CASSSDPSTEAFF
TRBV7-2	TRBJ2-7	TRBD2	NA	TGTGCCAGCAGCATCACTAGCGGACAGTACGAGCAGTACTTC	CASSITSGQYEQYF
TRBV9	TRBJ2-5	NA	NA	TGTGCCAGCAGCGTAGAAGGCCTGAAGCGGGAGACCCAGTACTTC	CASSVEGLKRETQYF
TRBV11-1	TRBJ2-3	NA	NA	TGTGCCAGCAGCTTAGTACCAACGCGGGCAGATACGCAGTATTTT	CASSLVPTRADTQYF
TRBV6-1	TRBJ1-3	NA	NA	TGTGCCAGTTCGCCAATGGGGGGAGGAAACACCATATATTTT	CASSPMGGGNTIYF
TRBV9	TRBJ1-4	NA	NA	TGTGCCAGCAGCTCCCGGACGGGAAGTAATGAAAAACTGTTTTTT	CASSSRTGSNEKLFF